The 29 T cell receptor beta chains below were found in one sample sequenced in a study of T cells in women clearing cervical HPV infection. TCRdb's copy holds only in-frame clones and misses some; the assay was immunoSEQ multiplex PCR. Its table records roughly 18,000 clones. The specimen was blood buffy coat. The receptors shown here come from a woman between 18 and 75 years old with a cervical HPV16 infection that either progressed to CIN3+ or cleared (not recorded which).

This clone is classed as medium-sized by frequency. The CDR3 goes on 3 residues after the read ends, and that part is filled in from the germline J gene. The chain has TRBV7-8 and TRBJ2-7, with TRBD1 matching 9 bases. CDR3 length: 17 residues. Germline trimming cut 4 bases from V and 2 bases from J; bases unmatched to any gene: 12. The germline CDR1 and CDR2 sequences are SGHVS and FQNEAQ. The CDR3 DNA, read in part, is TGTGCCAGCAGCTCACCCACGCGGGACAGGGAGACCTACGAG. Translated: CASSSPTRDRETYE. The complete CDR3 sequence is CASSSPTRDRETYEQYF. Combining the CDR3 with reference TRBV7-8 and TRBJ2-7 gives the whole variable domain GAGVSQSPRYKVAKRGQDVALRCDPISGHVSLFWYQQALGQGPEFLTYFQNEAQLDKSGLPSDRFFAERPEGSVSTLKIQRTQQEDSAVYLCASSSPTRDRETYEQYFGPGTRLTVT.

A note on this clone: The CDR3 goes on 3 residues after the read ends, and that part is filled in from the germline J gene. This sequence joins TRBV7-9 and TRBJ2-7; a possible D gene is TRBD1 (5 bases). This CDR3 comprises 12 residues. V was clipped by 6 bases and J by 3 bases, with 9 bases between them. Germline V gives CDR1 SEHNR, CDR2 FQNEAQ (reference sequence). The sequenced CDR3 bases are TGTGCCAGCAGAGGGCAGGGCTACGAG. This codes for CASRGQGYE. From start to end, the CDR3 is CASRGQGYEQYF.

For this clone: The sequenced fragment ends 3 residues before the CDR3 boundary, so the rest is inferred from the germline J gene. The J gene is TRBJ2-7, the V gene TRBV5-4; TRBD2 aligns across 8 bases. The CDR3 covers 14 residues. The J segment lost 0 bases and the V segment lost 10 bases, leaving 9 bases of the junction unmatched. Germline V gene data show CDR1 as SGHNT and CDR2 as YYREEE (reference sequence). CDR3 residues: CAPWKRGSSYEQYF. Partial CDR3 DNA: TGTGCCCCTTGGAAGCGGGGGAGCTCCTACGAG.

Comment on this clone: Sequencing ends 3 residues short of the CDR3 end; the germline J gene provides the rest. The chain combines TRBV7-8 with TRBJ2-1; D possibly corresponds to TRBD2 (6 bases). The V end lost 5 bases, the J end lost 2 bases, and 13 bases lay between the germline ends. The CDR3 runs 15 residues. Germline CDR1 reads SGHVS; CDR2 reads FQNEAQ. The sequenced part of the CDR3 DNA is TGTGCCAGCAGCCTCACGACGGGGGCCTACAATGAG. Its translation: CASSLTTGAYNE. The whole CDR3 protein reads CASSLTTGAYNEQFF. Based on the CDR3 plus reference TRBV7-8 and TRBJ2-1, the full variable domain is GAGVSQSPRYKVAKRGQDVALRCDPISGHVSLFWYQQALGQGPEFLTYFQNEAQLDKSGLPSDRFFAERPEGSVSTLKIQRTQQEDSAVYLCASSLTTGAYNEQFFGPGTRLTVL.

A remark on this clone: The read ends 3 residues early relative to the CDR3; the germline J gene fills the gap. Other DNA sequences in this sample translate to the same CDR3. The chain couples TRBV29-1 to TRBJ2-7, with 9 bases matching TRBD1. The ends lost 4 bases at V and 6 bases at J; junction bases unmatched: 10. Germline CDR1 reads SQVTM; CDR2 reads ANQGSEA. The CDR3 length is 14 residues. The part of the CDR3 DNA that was read is TGCAGCGTTGCCCCGGTGGGACAGGGCCTCGAG. Its translation: CSVAPVGQGLE. Given in full, the CDR3 is CSVAPVGQGLEQYF.

Regarding this clone: The observed sequence ends 3 residues before the CDR3 terminus, with the missing tail filled in from the germline J gene. The chain links TRBV19 to TRBJ2-3; 11 nucleotides agree with TRBD2. The CDR3 contains 16 residues. After removal of 1 base from V and 3 bases from J, the junction contained 3 bases not matched to a gene. CDR1 LNHDA and CDR2 SQIVND come from the germline V gene (reference sequence). This CDR3 is CASSIGLAGGTDTQYF. CDR3 bases read: TGTGCCAGTAGTATAGGGCTAGCGGGGGGAACAGATACG.

A word on this clone: The read finishes 3 residues shy of the CDR3 end, and the germline J gene is used to complete it. The V gene is TRBV20-1, the J gene TRBJ1-2, with D perhaps TRBD1 (6 bases). The CDR3 runs to 14 residues. Germline V gene data show CDR1 as DFQATT and CDR2 as SNEGSKA (reference sequence). Trimming stripped 2 bases from V and 4 bases from J, with 14 bases between. CDR3 in amino acids: CSARPGGAPYGYTF. The DNA read from the CDR3 is TGCAGTGCTAGACCGGGGGGCGCTCCCTATGGC.

In regard to this clone: The read halts 3 residues ahead of the CDR3 end, with the missing end drawn from the germline J gene. V gene TRBV29-1 combines with J gene TRBJ1-1, with D possibly being TRBD1 (5 bases). The germline gives CDR1 SQVTM, CDR2 ANQGSEA. The CDR3 is 13 residues long. V was trimmed by 2 bases and J by 6 bases, leaving 13 bases between them. The CDR3 spells CSVERGVRAEAFF. The part of the CDR3 DNA that was read is TGCAGCGTTGAACGAGGGGTCCGCGCTGAA.

Comments on this clone: The read is 3 residues too short to cover the CDR3 end, so that end is filled in from the germline J gene. V is TRBV6-4 and J is TRBJ2-2, with 7 bases lining up with TRBD2. Germline assignment: CDR1 MRHNA and CDR2 SNTAGT. CDR3 size: 16 residues. J lost 8 bases, V lost 0 bases, and 9 bases had no gene match. The CDR3 protein is CASSDSTAGPGGELFF. The part of the CDR3 DNA that was read is TGTGCCAGCAGTGACTCGACAGCGGGACCTGGGGGGGAG.

Note on this clone: The read terminates 3 residues ahead of where the CDR3 ends, so the germline J gene completes it. The chain uses TRBV19 and TRBJ1-4, with 8 bases lining up with TRBD1. Germline V gives CDR1 LNHDA, CDR2 SQIVND (reference sequence). The CDR3 totals 14 residues. The CDR3 bases that were read are TGTGCCAGTAGTATGGGACAGGACGCTTCGAAA. Protein product: CASSMGQDASK. The CDR3 reads in full as CASSMGQDASKLFF.

Concerning this clone: The read ends 3 residues before the CDR3 terminus; that terminus is restored from the germline J gene. The chain couples TRBV20-1 to TRBJ2-1, with a tentative D call TRBD1 (5 bases). Germline loops: CDR1 DFQATT, CDR2 SNEGSKA (reference sequence). V lost 6 bases, J lost 5 bases, and 20 bases lay in between. This CDR3 has 15 amino acids. Here the CDR3 reads CSALPTVTAHNEQFF. Partial CDR3 DNA: TGCAGTGCCCTACCGACAGTCACCGCTCACAATGAG.

The CDR3 reads CASRGQISNQPQHF. The DNA read from the CDR3 is TGTGCCAGTCGCGGGCAGATCAGCAATCAGCCC. The chain has TRBV19 and TRBJ1-5; no reliable D call. The sequence runs out 3 residues before the end of the CDR3; the remainder is reconstructed from the germline J gene. Germline-derived CDR1 and CDR2 are LNHDA and SQIVND (reference sequence). The germline V and J ends were trimmed by 8 bases and 1 base, with 12 bases remaining between them. The CDR3 is made up of 14 amino acids.

About this clone itself: The CDR3 is cut off 3 residues early in the read; its end comes from the germline J gene. This chain joins TRBV7-2 and TRBJ2-5; 8 bases are a match to TRBD1. The length of the CDR3 is 15 residues. CDR1 is SGHTA, CDR2 FQGNSA, per germline. Germline trimming cut 1 base from V and 3 bases from J; bases unmatched to any gene: 4. CDR3 residues: CASSLVGTGEETQYF. The DNA read from the CDR3 is TGTGCCAGCAGCTTAGTAGGGACAGGAGAAGAGACC.

Turning to this clone: The read halts 3 residues ahead of the CDR3 end, with the missing end drawn from the germline J gene. The rearrangement uses TRBV10-2 and TRBJ2-3; D is perhaps TRBD1 (6 bases). Per the germline V gene, CDR1 is WSHSY and CDR2 is SAAADI. Trimming left V 3 bases short and J 6 bases short, with 19 bases between. The CDR3 loop spans 16 amino acids. Incomplete CDR3 DNA: TGCGCCAGCAGTGAACTGTCTACCGGGACAAAGGATACG. Its translation: CASSELSTGTKDT. From start to end, the CDR3 is CASSELSTGTKDTQYF.

A word on this clone: The read falls 3 residues short of the CDR3 end, and the missing part is taken from the germline J gene. The V gene is TRBV24-1, the J gene TRBJ2-5; 8 bases map to TRBD2. With V trimmed by 3 bases and J by 0 bases, 5 bases remained unmatched. Looked up from germline, CDR1 is KGHDR and CDR2 is SFDVKD. The CDR3 contains 16 residues. The part of the CDR3 DNA that was read is TGTGCCACCAGTGATGGGGGCGGGGGGAACCAAGAGACC. This translates into CATSDGGGGNQET. The whole CDR3 sequence reads CATSDGGGGNQETQYF.

About this clone: The read comes to an end 3 residues before the CDR3 does, leaving the germline J gene to fill in the end. V gene TRBV28 combines with J gene TRBJ2-7; 9 nucleotides match TRBD1. The junction had 4 bases not matched to a gene; V was cut back by 3 bases and J by 4 bases. The CDR3 runs 14 residues. Germline V gives CDR1 MDHEN, CDR2 SYDVKM. The chain's CDR3 is CASSFAGTGYEQYF. The CDR3 DNA, read in part, is TGTGCCAGCAGTTTCGCCGGGACAGGGTACGAG.

Worth noting for this clone: From the germline J gene comes the end of the CDR3, since the read stops 3 residues before it. The chain links TRBV12-3 or TRBV12-4 to TRBJ2-3, with 9 bases matching TRBD2. V lost 1 base and J lost 3; bases outside the gene matches: 5. The CDR3 totals 16 residues. CDR3: CASSLVIAGVTDTQYF. CDR3 bases read: TGTGCCAGCAGTTTAGTCATAGCGGGAGTGACAGATACG.

For this clone: The CDR3 extends 3 residues past the end of the read, so its final part is completed from the germline J gene. V gene TRBV20-1 combines with J gene TRBJ1-1; 8 nucleotides agree with TRBD1. CDR3 length equals 15 residues. The V gene end was trimmed by 6 bases and the J gene end by 3 bases; junction bases not matched to a gene: 12. Germline V CDR1 and CDR2: DFQATT, SNEGSKA (reference sequence). CDR3 bases read: TGCAGTGCCTACCGGACAGGGCGGGGTGACACTGAA. Translation gives CSAYRTGRGDTE. The CDR3 reads in full as CSAYRTGRGDTEAFF.

A remark on this clone: The read gets to within 3 residues of the CDR3 end, and the germline J gene fills in the rest. J is TRBJ1-1 and V is TRBV5-1; the match to TRBD1 covers 7 bases. The trim removed 2 bases at V and 4 bases at J, leaving 14 bases unmatched. The CDR3 contains 17 residues. Looked up from germline, CDR1 is SGHRS and CDR2 is YFSETQ. The sequenced CDR3 bases are TGCGCCAGCAGCTTAGAAGGAGGGACAGCTTATAGCACTGAA. It encodes CASSLEGGTAYSTE. The full CDR3 reads CASSLEGGTAYSTEAFF.

Details on this clone: Sequencing ends 3 residues short of the CDR3 end; the germline J gene provides the rest. The chain combines TRBV2 with TRBJ2-7, with no clear D. Trimming stripped 3 bases from V and 6 bases from J, with 12 bases between. The CDR3 spans 13 residues. Germline-derived CDR1 and CDR2 are SNHLY and FYNNEI. Incomplete CDR3 DNA: TGTGCCAGCAGTGAGAAACACCAAACCGAG. Translated, it gives CASSEKHQTE. The whole CDR3 sequence is CASSEKHQTEQYF.

Comment on this clone: The read comes to an end 3 residues before the CDR3 does, leaving the germline J gene to fill in the end. This chain joins TRBV7-8 and TRBJ2-5, with TRBD2 matching 7 bases. Trimming at V came to 1 base and at J to 0 bases, leaving 5 bases not matched to a gene. Per germline, CDR1 SGHVS and CDR2 FQNEAQ. CDR3 length: 16 residues. Here the CDR3 reads CASSLDGRGYQETQYF. The sequenced CDR3 bases are TGTGCCAGCAGCTTAGACGGGCGGGGGTACCAAGAGACC.

Worth noting for this clone: From the germline J gene comes the end of the CDR3, since the read stops 3 residues before it. The chain recombines TRBV30 with TRBJ2-5; 7 positions agree with TRBD1. The germline gives CDR1 GTSNPN, CDR2 SVGIG (reference sequence). The CDR3 is 13 amino acids. Unmatched junction bases numbered 2, after V lost 3 bases and J lost 1 base. CDR3 residues: CAWRQGFQETQYF. CDR3 DNA (partial): TGTGCCTGGAGACAGGGGTTCCAAGAGACC.

The covered CDR3 bases are TGCAGCGTAGGGGACAGGGACTTTGGC. This sequence encodes CSVGDRDFG. The whole CDR3 is CSVGDRDFGYTF. The rearrangement joins TRBV29-1 to TRBJ1-2; TRBD1 matches 9 bases. The CDR3 end lies 3 residues beyond the end of the read and is filled in from the germline J gene. CDR1 is SQVTM and CDR2 is ANQGSEA in the germline V gene. V was clipped by 6 bases and J by 7 bases; unmatched bases: 6. The CDR3 is 12 amino acids.

Regarding this clone: The read comes to an end 3 residues before the CDR3 does, leaving the germline J gene to fill in the end. This chain links TRBV5-1 with TRBJ2-3; D might be TRBD2 (7 bases). V shed 3 bases and J shed 5 bases, with 13 bases lying between them. The CDR3 has 14 amino acids. CDR1 is SGHRS and CDR2 is YFSETQ in the germline V gene. The CDR3 loop is CASSWGGAGDTQYF. The CDR3 bases that were read are TGCGCCAGCAGCTGGGGGGGCGCAGGAGATACG.

On this clone itself: The read stops 3 residues short of the end of the CDR3; the missing end is completed from the germline J gene. This sequence joins TRBV7-6 and TRBJ2-1; D may be TRBD1 (6 bases). Germline CDR1 and CDR2: SGHVS and FNYEAQ. Trimming removed 3 bases from V and 1 base from J, with 16 bases in between. CDR3 length: 17 residues. The part of the CDR3 DNA that was read is TGTGCCAGCAGCTTCAAGGGGGTCAAGAAATCCTACAATGAG. Its translation: CASSFKGVKKSYNE. The CDR3 in its entirety is CASSFKGVKKSYNEQFF.

Concerning this clone itself: The CDR3 goes on 3 residues after the read ends, and that part is filled in from the germline J gene. The V and J genes are TRBV2 and TRBJ1-6; D might be TRBD1 (5 bases). Germline V gives CDR1 SNHLY, CDR2 FYNNEI. The CDR3 is 14 residues long. V gave up 8 bases and J gave up 0 bases, with 8 bases separating them. The CDR3 here is CASARGSYNSPLHF. CDR3 bases read: TGTGCCAGCGCGAGGGGCTCCTATAATTCACCC.

Points on this clone: The DNA ends 3 residues before the CDR3 does, and the rest of the CDR3 is filled in from the germline J gene. J is TRBJ1-1 and V is TRBV5-8, with D perhaps matching TRBD1 (5 bases). This CDR3 has 14 residues. V was clipped by 7 bases and J by 2 bases, with 15 bases between them. The germline V gene encodes CDR1 SGHTS and CDR2 YDEGEE. CDR3 residues: CASVWWTTNTEAFF. The DNA read from the CDR3 is TGTGCCAGCGTCTGGTGGACAACCAACACTGAA. Looking up the rest from reference TRBV5-8 and TRBJ1-1 gives the full variable domain: EAGVTQSPTHLIKTRGQQATLRCSPISGHTSVYWYQQALGLGLQFLLWYDEGEERNRGNFPPRFSGRQFPNYSSELNVNALELEDSALYLCASVWWTTNTEAFFGQGTRLTVV.

Comments on this clone: The DNA ends 3 residues before the CDR3 does, and the rest of the CDR3 is filled in from the germline J gene. The chain uses TRBV20-1 and TRBJ2-3; 9 bases agree with TRBD2. The CDR3 contains 16 residues. V lost 5 bases, J lost 3 bases, and 12 bases stayed unmatched. CDR1 and CDR2 from the germline V gene are DFQATT and SNEGSKA (reference sequence). The CDR3 sequence: CSAALGLAGSTDTQYF. The DNA read from the CDR3 is TGCAGTGCTGCCCTAGGGCTAGCGGGGAGTACAGATACG.

Note on this clone: The read gets to within 3 residues of the CDR3 end, and the germline J gene fills in the rest. The V gene is TRBV2, the J gene TRBJ2-5; TRBD1 might be the D (6 bases). The CDR3 totals 14 residues. The V and J ends lost 7 bases and 7 bases respectively, with 19 bases between them. Per germline, CDR1 SNHLY and CDR2 FYNNEI. The CDR3 region is CASILEDVQGTQYF. The DNA read from the CDR3 is TGTGCCAGCATCCTAGAGGACGTACAGGGGACC.